Listed here are 26 T cell receptor beta chains from one sample, sequenced in a study of T-cell reconstitution after alpha-beta-depleted transplantation in children. Unique molecular identifiers tagged the TCRbeta library. One entry per CDR3 protein, called by TCRdb with MiXCR from the PCR reads. Of 800,000 to 1,000,000 distinct CDR3 sequences listed, about 29% are singletons. Sample: PBMCs, mostly from graft donor cells, taken 360 days after TCRalphabeta/CD19-depleted stem cell transplant. Receptors originate from a boy less than two years old who had a stem cell transplant for SCID, so the T cells may come from the graft donor.

The V gene is TRBV5-1, the J gene TRBJ2-7, with D possibly being TRBD2 (7 bases). V lost 1 base and J 5 bases, leaving 13 bases between the germline ends. CDR3 length equals 14 residues. Germline V lookup: CDR1 SGHRS, CDR2 YFSETQ. The CDR3 nucleotides read TGCGCCAGCAGCTTGATGGGGGGGCGCGACGAGCAGTACTTC. It encodes CASSLMGGRDEQYF.

V and J are TRBV7-3 and TRBJ2-7, with D possibly being TRBD1 (5 bases). Germline-derived CDR1 and CDR2 are SGHTA and FQGTGA. V shed 1 base and J shed 1 base, with 14 bases lying between them. The CDR3 length is 16 residues. This CDR3 is CASSLRPARASYEQYF. The CDR3 DNA is TGTGCCAGCAGCTTAAGGCCCGCCAGGGCATCCTACGAGCAGTACTTC.

On this clonotype: Being one base from a much bigger clone, this may be a read error. The J gene is TRBJ1-1, the V gene TRBV7-9; D is possibly TRBD1 (5 bases). V lost 0 bases to trimming and J lost 4 bases, with 6 bases between them. CDR1 and CDR2 (germline): SEHNR, FQNEAQ (reference sequence). The CDR3 has 13 residues. CDR3: CASSLAGTTEAFF. As DNA, the CDR3 is TGTGCCAGCAGCTTAGCCGGGACCACTGAAGCTTTCTTT.

The chain is built from TRBV29-1 and TRBJ1-1; D is unresolved. The CDR3 spans 13 residues. V lost 1 base and J 10 bases, leaving 16 bases between the germline ends. CDR1 SQVTM and CDR2 ANQGSEA come from the germline V gene. CDR3 protein: CSVEVGRWVRAFF. CDR3 sequence (DNA): TGCAGCGTTGAAGTGGGCAGATGGGTTCGAGCTTTCTTT.

This clonotype was recorded a few times. V usage is TRBV6-5 and J usage is TRBJ2-5; D call uncertain. CDR1 and CDR2 from the germline V gene are MNHEY and SVGAGI. V lost 2 bases and J lost 3, with 7 bases in between. This CDR3 has 13 amino acids. CDR3 amino acids: CASSYRVEETQYF. DNA of the CDR3: TGTGCCAGCAGTTACAGGGTCGAAGAGACCCAGTACTTC.

This clonotype was seen more than once but under ten times. The CDR3 reads CASSLGPNYNEQFF. The CDR3, as DNA: TGTGCCAGCAGCTTAGGGCCGAATTACAATGAGCAGTTCTTC. The J gene is TRBJ2-1, the V gene TRBV7-2; the D is unclear. This CDR3 has 14 amino acids. The V gene lost 1 base and the J gene lost 4 bases, with 8 bases spanning the gap. Germline V gene lookup returns CDR1 SGHTA and CDR2 FQGNSA.

J is TRBJ2-1 and V is TRBV28; D is ambiguous. Germline V gene lookup returns CDR1 MDHEN and CDR2 SYDVKM. The CDR3 runs to 13 residues. Trimming took off 5 bases at V and 7 bases at J, with 12 bases between the two ends. CDR3 protein: CASSTPLWNEQFF. CDR3 DNA: TGTGCCAGCAGTACCCCCCTTTGGAATGAGCAGTTCTTC.

V gene TRBV7-2 combines with J gene TRBJ2-3; 14 nucleotides agree with TRBD2. Germline CDR1 SGHTA, CDR2 FQGNSA. The CDR3 sequence is 16 residues long. The ends lost 2 bases at V and 5 bases at J; junction bases unmatched: 3. The CDR3 coding sequence is TGTGCCAGCAGCTTATCGGGGACTAGCGGGGGAGATACGCAGTATTTT. It encodes CASSLSGTSGGDTQYF.

J is TRBJ2-3 and V is TRBV11-2, with 13 bases fitting TRBD2. CDR1 and CDR2 from the germline V gene are SGHAT and FQNNGV. The V segment lost 6 bases and the J segment 1 base; nucleotides outside the gene matches: 10. The CDR3 has 18 amino acids. CDR3 DNA: TGTGCCAGCAGGGGCGGACTAGCGGGGGTGGGGGGCACAGATACGCAGTATTTT. Encoded protein: CASRGGLAGVGGTDTQYF.

This clonotype was detected only once. This chain joins TRBV12-3 or TRBV12-4 and TRBJ2-2, with 9 bases aligning to TRBD1. The CDR3 runs 15 residues. Unmatched junction bases numbered 9, after V lost 7 bases and J lost 6 bases. This CDR3 reads CASIKQQGAPGELFF. Written as DNA, the CDR3 is TGTGCCAGCATTAAACAACAGGGGGCCCCCGGGGAGCTGTTTTTT.

The rearrangement links TRBV6-5 to TRBJ2-5; TRBD2 matches 7 bases. Per the germline V gene, CDR1 is MNHEY and CDR2 is SVGAGI. After removal of 3 bases from V and 1 base from J, the junction contained 11 bases not matched to a gene. CDR3 size: 17 residues. The CDR3 loop reads CASSYVSGAWGQETQYF. The CDR3 DNA is TGTGCCAGCAGTTATGTGAGCGGGGCCTGGGGCCAAGAGACCCAGTACTTC.

There are a few counts of this clonotype. This chain links TRBV2 with TRBJ2-7; D might be TRBD2 (6 bases). The CDR3 is made up of 15 amino acids. The V end was cut by 2 bases, the J end by 8 bases, with 19 bases between. Germline V gene lookup returns CDR1 SNHLY and CDR2 FYNNEI. CDR3 nucleotides: TGTGCCAGCAGTGAAACGGGGGTAAGACAACAAAAGCAGTACTTC. This codes for CASSETGVRQQKQYF.

The chain employs TRBV12-3 or TRBV12-4 and TRBJ1-5; D is unclear. The V end lost 3 bases, the J end lost 3 bases, and 12 bases lay between the germline ends. This CDR3 is 15 amino acids long. The CDR3 reads CASSLGSPINQPQHF. CDR3 nucleotide sequence: TGTGCCAGCAGTTTGGGGAGTCCAATCAATCAGCCCCAGCATTTT.

The V and J genes are TRBV5-1 and TRBJ2-1; TRBD1 or TRBD2 may be the D gene (7 bases each). Germline V gene sequence: CDR1 SGHRS, CDR2 YFSETQ. The V end lost 4 bases, the J end lost 9 bases, and 20 bases lay between the germline ends. This CDR3 is built from 15 residues. DNA of the CDR3: TGCGCCAGCAGCCCACACAGGGGAGGGAGTGGTGAGCAGTTCTTC. It translates to CASSPHRGGSGEQFF. Supplemented by reference TRBV5-1 and TRBJ2-1, the full variable domain reads KAGVTQTPRYLIKTRGQQVTLSCSPISGHRSVSWYQQTPGQGLQFLFEYFSETQRNKGNFPGRFSGRQFSNSRSEMNVSTLELGDSALYLCASSPHRGGSGEQFFGPGTRLTVL.

The gene calls are TRBV20-1 and TRBJ1-1; possibly TRBD1 for D (6 bases). CDR3 size: 16 residues. From germline, CDR1 is DFQATT and CDR2 SNEGSKA (reference sequence). Trimming pared 0 bases from V and 0 bases from J, leaving 14 bases between. The CDR3: CSAREKWTVVNTEAFF. CDR3 DNA sequence: TGCAGTGCTAGAGAGAAATGGACAGTCGTGAACACTGAAGCTTTCTTT.

This clonotype showed up just a few times. The chain carries TRBV2 and TRBJ1-2; the D is unclear. The V end was cut by 3 bases, the J end by 12 bases, with 5 bases between. The CDR3 is made up of 9 amino acids. The germline V gene has CDR1 SNHLY and CDR2 FYNNEI. The CDR3 DNA reads as TGTGCCAGCAGTGAGAGGGACACCTTC. Translating it yields CASSERDTF.

This clonotype showed up just a few times. The chain links TRBV20-1 to TRBJ1-1, with unresolved D. The germline CDR1 and CDR2 sequences are DFQATT and SNEGSKA (reference sequence). This CDR3 is built from 14 residues. Trimming removed 7 bases at V and 4 bases at J, with 19 bases between. CDR3 DNA: TGCAGTGTGGATCCGTATGTCAGGTCCACTGAAGCTTTCTTT. It encodes CSVDPYVRSTEAFF.

Comments on this clonotype: A junction end diverges from the germline sequence, so it may reflect a read error. J is TRBJ2-1 and V is TRBV5-6; 11 bases map to TRBD2. CDR1 SGHDT and CDR2 YYEEEE come from the germline V gene. The CDR3 covers 18 residues. CDR3 bases: TGTGCCGGCAGCTTGCCTGTCCTAGCGGGGGGCTCCTACAATGAGCAGTTCTTC. Its translation is CAGSLPVLAGGSYNEQFF.

CDR3 coding DNA: TGTGCCAGCAGTACGACCCGGTACGAGCAGTACTTC. Encoded protein: CASSTTRYEQYF. The rearrangement joins TRBV7-6 to TRBJ2-7; unclear D gene. This CDR3 is built from 12 residues. Trimming stripped 6 bases from V and 4 bases from J, with 10 bases between. Germline-derived CDR1 and CDR2 are SGHVS and FNYEAQ. The complete variable domain, with remaining parts taken from reference TRBV7-6 and TRBJ2-7, reads GAGVSQSPRYKVTKRGQDVALRCDPISGHVSLYWYRQALGQGPEFLTYFNYEAQQDKSGLPNDRFSAERPEGSISTLTIQRTEQRDSAMYRCASSTTRYEQYFGPGTRLTVT.

The gene calls are TRBV12-3 or TRBV12-4 and TRBJ1-5, with 9 nucleotides matching TRBD1. Trimming at V came to 4 bases and at J to 8 bases, leaving 21 bases not matched to a gene. This CDR3 is built from 19 residues. CDR3 bases: TGTGCCAGCAGTTCCCCTACAGGGGGCCGAGGGTTCGGTCATAAGCCCCAGCATTTT. It specifies CASSSPTGGRGFGHKPQHF.

This clonotype was observed a single time. A read error may account for a junction end that differs from germline. The chain couples TRBV2 to TRBJ2-7, with D uncertain. The germline V gene has CDR1 SNHLY and CDR2 FYNNEI. CDR3 size: 11 residues. The CDR3 region is CGSRLAHEQYF. The CDR3 nucleotides are TGTGGCAGCAGGCTTGCCCACGAGCAGTACTTC. The variable domain in full, with the rest retrieved from reference TRBV2 and TRBJ2-7, is EPEVTQTPSHQVTQMGQEVILRCVPISNHLYFYWYRQILGQKVEFLVSFYNNEISEKSEIFDDQFSVERPDGSNFTLKIRSTKLEDSAMYFCGSRLAHEQYFGPGTRLTVT.

The chain uses TRBV10-3 and TRBJ2-1; 11 bases line up with TRBD2. V gave up 11 bases and J gave up 6 bases; unmatched junction bases: 6. The CDR3 covers 13 residues. CDR1 and CDR2 from the germline V gene are ENHRY and SYGVKD. The CDR3 bases are TGTGCCGCGGCTAGCGGGGGGATCAATGAGCAGTTCTTC. Amino acids: CAAASGGINEQFF.

Ten or more counts support this clonotype. The J gene is TRBJ1-5, the V gene TRBV27, with D uncertain. Germline V lookup: CDR1 MNHEY, CDR2 SMNVEV (reference sequence). This CDR3 has 17 amino acids. V gave up 5 bases and J gave up 4 bases, with 21 bases separating them. The CDR3 DNA sequence: TGTGCCAGCAGTGCAAACCACATATCTGGGTTTAATCAGCCCCAGCATTTT. This codes for CASSANHISGFNQPQHF.

This clonotype was recorded a few times. The CDR3 loop reads CASKPGAGGRHTEAFF. For the CDR3, the DNA is TGTGCCAGCAAGCCCGGGGCAGGGGGTAGACACACTGAAGCTTTCTTT. This chain uses TRBV12-3 or TRBV12-4 with TRBJ1-1, with 7 positions matching TRBD1. The V and J ends lost 7 bases and 3 bases, in that order; junction bases with no gene match: 14. The CDR3 length is 16 residues.

This clonotype came up a few times. V is TRBV29-1 and J is TRBJ2-1; 8 nucleotides match TRBD1. Germline CDR1 SQVTM, CDR2 ANQGSEA. The V gene end was trimmed by 6 bases and the J gene end by 4 bases; junction bases not matched to a gene: 8. This CDR3 is built from 14 residues. CDR3 in amino acids: CSVGGQDSYNEQFF. CDR3 nucleotides: TGCAGCGTGGGGGGACAGGATTCTTACAATGAGCAGTTCTTC.

V is TRBV6-5 and J is TRBJ1-2; the D is unclear. Trimming cost V 8 bases and J 3 bases, with 7 bases left between them. Germline lookup yields CDR1 MNHEY and CDR2 SVGAGI. This CDR3 is built from 11 residues. This chain's CDR3 is CASGRDYGYTF. CDR3 coding DNA: TGTGCCAGCGGGAGGGACTATGGCTACACCTTC.